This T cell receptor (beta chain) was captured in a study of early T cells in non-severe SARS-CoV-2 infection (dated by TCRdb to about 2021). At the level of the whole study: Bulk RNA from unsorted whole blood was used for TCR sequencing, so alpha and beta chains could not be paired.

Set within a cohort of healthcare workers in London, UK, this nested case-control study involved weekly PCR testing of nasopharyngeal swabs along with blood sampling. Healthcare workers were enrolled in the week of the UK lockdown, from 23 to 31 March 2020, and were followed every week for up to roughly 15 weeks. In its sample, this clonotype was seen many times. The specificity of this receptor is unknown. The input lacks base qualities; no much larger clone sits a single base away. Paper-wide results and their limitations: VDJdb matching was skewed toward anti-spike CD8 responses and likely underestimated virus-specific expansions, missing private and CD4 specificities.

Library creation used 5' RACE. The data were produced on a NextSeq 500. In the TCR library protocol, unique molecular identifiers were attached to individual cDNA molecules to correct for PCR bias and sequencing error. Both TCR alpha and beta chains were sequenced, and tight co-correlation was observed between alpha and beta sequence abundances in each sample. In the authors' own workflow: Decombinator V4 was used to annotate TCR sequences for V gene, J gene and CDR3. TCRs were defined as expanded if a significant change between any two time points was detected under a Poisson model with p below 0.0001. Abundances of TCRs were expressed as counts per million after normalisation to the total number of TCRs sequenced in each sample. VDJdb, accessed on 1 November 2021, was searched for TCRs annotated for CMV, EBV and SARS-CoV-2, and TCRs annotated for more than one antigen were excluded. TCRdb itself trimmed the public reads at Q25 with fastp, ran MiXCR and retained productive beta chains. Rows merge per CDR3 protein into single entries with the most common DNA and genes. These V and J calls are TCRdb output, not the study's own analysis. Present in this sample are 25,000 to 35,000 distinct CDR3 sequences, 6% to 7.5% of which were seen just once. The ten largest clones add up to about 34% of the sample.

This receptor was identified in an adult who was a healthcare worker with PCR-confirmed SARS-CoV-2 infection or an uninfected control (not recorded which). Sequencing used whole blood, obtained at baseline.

The CDR3 loop reads CASSPPRGTGLYGAEAFF. The DNA reads TGTGCCAGCAGTCCCCCCCGCGGGACAGGGTTGTACGGCGCTGAAGCTTTCTTT. Recombination linked TRBV28 to TRBJ1-1; 9 central bases correspond to TRBD1. Ends trimmed: V by 5 bases, J by 6 bases; bases unmatched to a gene: 19. Counted from cysteine to phenylalanine, this CDR3 has 18 amino acids. CDR3 DNA is the only sequence kept; it has 54 bases, read in frame from the first base. The germline V gene specifies MDHEN as CDR1 and SYDVKM as CDR2.